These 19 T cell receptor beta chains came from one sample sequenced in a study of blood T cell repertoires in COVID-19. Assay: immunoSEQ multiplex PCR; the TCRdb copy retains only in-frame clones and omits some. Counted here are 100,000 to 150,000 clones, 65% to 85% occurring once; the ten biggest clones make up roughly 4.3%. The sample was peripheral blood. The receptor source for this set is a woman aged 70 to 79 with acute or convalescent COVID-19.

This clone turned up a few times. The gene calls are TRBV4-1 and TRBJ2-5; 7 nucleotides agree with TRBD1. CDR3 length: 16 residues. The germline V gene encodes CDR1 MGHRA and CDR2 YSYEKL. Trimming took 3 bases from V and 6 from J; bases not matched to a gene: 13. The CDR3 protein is CASSHATGATPQTQYF. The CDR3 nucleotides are TGCGCCAGCAGCCATGCAACAGGGGCGACCCCGCAGACCCAGTACTTC.

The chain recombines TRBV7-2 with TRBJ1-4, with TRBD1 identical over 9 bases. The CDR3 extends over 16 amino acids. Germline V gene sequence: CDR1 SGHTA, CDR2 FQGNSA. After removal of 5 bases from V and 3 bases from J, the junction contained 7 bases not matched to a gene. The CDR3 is CASSHARQGANEKLFF. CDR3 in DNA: TGTGCCAGCAGCCACGCCCGACAGGGGGCTAATGAAAAACTGTTTTTT.

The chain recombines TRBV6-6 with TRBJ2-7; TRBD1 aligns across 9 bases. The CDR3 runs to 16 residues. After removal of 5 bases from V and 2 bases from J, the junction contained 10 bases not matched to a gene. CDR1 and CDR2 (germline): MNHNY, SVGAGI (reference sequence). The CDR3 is CASSQPPGQGTYEQYF. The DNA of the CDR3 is TGTGCCAGCAGTCAACCTCCGGGACAGGGCACCTACGAGCAGTACTTC.

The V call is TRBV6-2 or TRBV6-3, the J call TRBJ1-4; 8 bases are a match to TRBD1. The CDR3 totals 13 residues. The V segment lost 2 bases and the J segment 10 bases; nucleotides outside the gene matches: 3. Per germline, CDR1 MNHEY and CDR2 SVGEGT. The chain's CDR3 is CASSYQGAGKLFF. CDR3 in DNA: TGTGCCAGCAGTTACCAGGGGGCGGGAAAACTGTTTTTT.

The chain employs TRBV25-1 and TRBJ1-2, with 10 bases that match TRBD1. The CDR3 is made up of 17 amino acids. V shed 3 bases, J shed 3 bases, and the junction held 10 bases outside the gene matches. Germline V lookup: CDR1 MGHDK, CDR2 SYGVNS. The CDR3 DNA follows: TGTGCCAGCAGTGATTCCTTTGACAGGGGGCGCGACTATGGCTACACCTTC. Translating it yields CASSDSFDRGRDYGYTF.

CDR3 in DNA: TGTGCCAGCAGCCACGACAGGGGAGAGACCCAGTACTTC. Protein sequence: CASSHDRGETQYF. The chain combines TRBV7-9 with TRBJ2-5; 8 nucleotides agree with TRBD1. The CDR3 runs 13 residues. Germline assignment: CDR1 SEHNR and CDR2 FQNEAQ (reference sequence). The J segment lost 4 bases and the V segment lost 5 bases, leaving 3 bases of the junction unmatched.

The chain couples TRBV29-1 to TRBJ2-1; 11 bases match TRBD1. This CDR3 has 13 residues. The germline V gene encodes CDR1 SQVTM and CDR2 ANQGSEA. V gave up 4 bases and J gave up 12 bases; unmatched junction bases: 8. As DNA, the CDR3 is TGCAGCGTTGCAGGACAGGGGGCGCCCGGGCAGTTCTTC. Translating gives CSVAGQGAPGQFF.

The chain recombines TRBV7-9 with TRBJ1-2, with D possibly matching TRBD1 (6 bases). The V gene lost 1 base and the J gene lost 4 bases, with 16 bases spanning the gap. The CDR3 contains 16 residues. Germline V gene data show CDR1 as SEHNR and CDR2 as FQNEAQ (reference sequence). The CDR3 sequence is CASSLGGDGDTYGYTF. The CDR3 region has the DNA TGTGCCAGCAGCTTAGGGGGCGACGGGGACACCTATGGCTACACCTTC.

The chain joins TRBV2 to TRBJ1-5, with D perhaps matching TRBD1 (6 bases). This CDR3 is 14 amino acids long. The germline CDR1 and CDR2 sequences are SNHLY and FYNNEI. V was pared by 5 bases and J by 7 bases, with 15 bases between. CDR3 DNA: TGTGCCAGCAGTCAACAGGGTGGGGGACAGCCCCAGCATTTT. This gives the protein CASSQQGGGQPQHF.

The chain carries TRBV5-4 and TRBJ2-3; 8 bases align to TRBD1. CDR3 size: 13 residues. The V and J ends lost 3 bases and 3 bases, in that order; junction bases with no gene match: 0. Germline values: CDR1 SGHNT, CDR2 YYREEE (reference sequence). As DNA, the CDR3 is TGTGCCAGCAGCTGGACAGGGACAGATACGCAGTATTTT. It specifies CASSWTGTDTQYF.

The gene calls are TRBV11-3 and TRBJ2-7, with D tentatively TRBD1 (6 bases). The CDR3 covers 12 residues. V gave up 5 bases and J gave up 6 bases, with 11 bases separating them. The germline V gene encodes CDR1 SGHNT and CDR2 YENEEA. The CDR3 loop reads CASSNQGFEQYF. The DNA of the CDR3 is TGTGCCAGCAGCAACCAGGGGTTCGAGCAGTACTTC.

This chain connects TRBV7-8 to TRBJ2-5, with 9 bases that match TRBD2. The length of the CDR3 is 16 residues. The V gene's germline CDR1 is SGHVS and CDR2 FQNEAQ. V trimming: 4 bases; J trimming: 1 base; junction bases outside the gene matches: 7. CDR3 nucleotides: TGTGCCAGCAGCTCCGGGTTAGCGGGGGCCCAAGAGACCCAGTACTTC. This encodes CASSSGLAGAQETQYF.

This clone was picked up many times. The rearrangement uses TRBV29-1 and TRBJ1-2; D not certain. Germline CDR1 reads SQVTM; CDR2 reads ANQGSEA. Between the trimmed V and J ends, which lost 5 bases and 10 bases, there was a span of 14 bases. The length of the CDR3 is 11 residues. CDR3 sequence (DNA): TGCAGCGTTCAGGATCTACCTCACTACACCTTC. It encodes CSVQDLPHYTF.

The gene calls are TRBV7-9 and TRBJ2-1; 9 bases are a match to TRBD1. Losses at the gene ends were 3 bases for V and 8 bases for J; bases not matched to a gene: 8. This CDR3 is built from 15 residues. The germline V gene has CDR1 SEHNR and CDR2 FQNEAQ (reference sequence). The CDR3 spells CASSLTGQGFHEQFF. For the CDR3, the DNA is TGTGCCAGCAGCTTGACGGGACAGGGATTCCATGAGCAGTTCTTC.

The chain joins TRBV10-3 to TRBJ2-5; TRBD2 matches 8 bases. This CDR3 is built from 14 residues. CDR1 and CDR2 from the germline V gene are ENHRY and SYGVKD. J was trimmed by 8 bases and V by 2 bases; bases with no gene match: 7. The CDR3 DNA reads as TGTGCCATCAGTGAGATTAGCGGGAAAGGTACCCAGTACTTC. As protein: CAISEISGKGTQYF.

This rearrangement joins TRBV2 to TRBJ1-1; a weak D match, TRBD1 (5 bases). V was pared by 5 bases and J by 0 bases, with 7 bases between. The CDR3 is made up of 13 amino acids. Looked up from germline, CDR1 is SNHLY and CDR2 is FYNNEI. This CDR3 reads CASSSGLNTEAFF. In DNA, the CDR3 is TGTGCCAGCAGTTCAGGGTTGAACACTGAAGCTTTCTTT.

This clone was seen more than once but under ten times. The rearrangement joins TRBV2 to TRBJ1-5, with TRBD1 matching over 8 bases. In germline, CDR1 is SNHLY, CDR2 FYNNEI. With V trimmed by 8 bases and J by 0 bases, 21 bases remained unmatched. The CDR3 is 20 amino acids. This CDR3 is CASQGSGTGATGVSNQPQHF. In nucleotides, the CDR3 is TGTGCCAGCCAGGGGTCGGGGACAGGAGCGACGGGGGTTAGCAATCAGCCCCAGCATTTT. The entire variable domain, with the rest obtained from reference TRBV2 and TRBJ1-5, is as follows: EPEVTQTPSHQVTQMGQEVILRCVPISNHLYFYWYRQILGQKVEFLVSFYNNEISEKSEIFDDQFSVERPDGSNFTLKIRSTKLEDSAMYFCASQGSGTGATGVSNQPQHFGDGTRLSIL.

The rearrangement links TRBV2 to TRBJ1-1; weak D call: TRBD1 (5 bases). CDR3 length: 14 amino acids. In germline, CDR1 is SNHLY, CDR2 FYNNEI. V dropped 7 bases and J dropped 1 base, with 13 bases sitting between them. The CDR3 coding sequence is TGTGCCAGCATTCTCGACAGACAGAACACTGAAGCTTTCTTT. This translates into CASILDRQNTEAFF.

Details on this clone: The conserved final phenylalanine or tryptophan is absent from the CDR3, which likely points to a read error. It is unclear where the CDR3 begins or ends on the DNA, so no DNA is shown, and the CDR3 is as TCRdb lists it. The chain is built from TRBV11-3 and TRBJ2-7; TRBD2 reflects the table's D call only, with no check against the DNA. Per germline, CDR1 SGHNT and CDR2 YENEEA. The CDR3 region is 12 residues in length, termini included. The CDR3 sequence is CAKRGGGQGPSI.